These 23 T cell receptor beta chains were all obtained from the same sample, sequenced in a study of spatial heterogeneity in lung cancer (dated by TCRdb to the late 2010s). Libraries were prepared through 5' RACE. Sequencing was carried out with a NextSeq 500. In-frame beta chains were kept once TCRdb had trimmed the public reads at Q25 with fastp and called clones with MiXCR. When rows share a CDR3 protein, they turn into one entry using the most common DNA and genes. Present in this sample are more than 20,000 distinct CDR3 sequences, more than 10% of which were seen just once. The top ten clones comprise roughly 24% of the sample. This sample's time point label indicates: sample taken at primary tumor resection. Without any cell sorting, TCR sequencing was performed on whole RNA extracted either from tumor and nontumor lung tissue or from cryopreserved PBMC samples. Sequenced here: PBMCs, sampled at surgery. These receptors originate from a female donor with early-stage non-small cell lung cancer.

This clonotype has a count of ten or more. The chain links TRBV18 to TRBJ2-2; TRBD1 agrees at 9 bases. The CDR3 has 16 residues. Losses at the gene ends were 1 base for V and 5 bases for J; bases not matched to a gene: 5. CDR1 is KGHSH and CDR2 is LQKENI in the germline V gene. CDR3 residues: CASSPRTGAGTGELFF. CDR3 sequence (DNA): TGTGCCAGCTCACCACGGACAGGGGCCGGGACCGGGGAGCTGTTTTTT.

This clonotype came up many times. The chain carries TRBV20-1 and TRBJ2-3, with D perhaps TRBD2 (5 bases). V was trimmed by 0 bases and J by 1 base, leaving 20 bases between them. Per germline, CDR1 DFQATT and CDR2 SNEGSKA (reference sequence). This CDR3 has 18 residues. DNA of the CDR3: TGCAGTGCTAGAGACCCGAATACTAGGATTAAGGGCACAGATACGCAGTATTTT. Translating gives CSARDPNTRIKGTDTQYF.

This clonotype was seen at least ten times. The chain carries TRBV19 and TRBJ2-2; 8 positions agree with TRBD1. V was clipped by 4 bases and J by 7 bases; unmatched bases: 11. From germline, CDR1 is LNHDA and CDR2 SQIVND (reference sequence). The CDR3 extends over 16 amino acids. This CDR3 is CASSTTPDRGGGELFF. CDR3 sequence (DNA): TGTGCCAGTAGTACCACTCCCGACAGGGGCGGCGGGGAGCTGTTTTTT.

Only a few counts were recorded for this clonotype. A clone one base away is much larger, so this may be a read error. The chain employs TRBV6-6 and TRBJ1-4, with no clear D. This CDR3 has 15 residues. V was cut by 6 bases and J by 8 bases, with 19 bases left in between. The germline V gene has CDR1 MNHNY and CDR2 SVGAGI (reference sequence). Here the CDR3 reads CASRYKGARKEKLFF. The DNA of the CDR3 is TGTGCCAGCAGATACAAGGGAGCTCGGAAAGAAAAACTGTTTTTT.

This clonotype was counted many times. J is TRBJ2-3 and V is TRBV28, with a possible D match to TRBD2 (5 bases). Germline V gene data show CDR1 as MDHEN and CDR2 as SYDVKM. The ends were cut back, 3 bases at V and 4 bases at J, with 14 bases in the middle. The CDR3 covers 15 residues. Here the CDR3 reads CASSFIGGSPDTQYF. The CDR3 nucleotides read TGTGCCAGCAGTTTTATCGGCGGGTCCCCAGATACGCAGTATTTT.

The table lists this clonotype with many counts. V is TRBV27 and J is TRBJ1-6; D unresolved. The CDR3 covers 14 residues. With 2 bases removed from V and 7 bases from J, the gap between germline ends came to 9 bases. Germline CDR1 reads MNHEY; CDR2 reads SMNVEV (reference sequence). CDR3 in DNA: TGTGCCAGCAGTTTACCTCCTGAGAATTCACCCCTCCACTTT. The encoded protein is CASSLPPENSPLHF.

The table lists this clonotype with a few counts. Possible read error: a much larger clone is one base away. This chain joins TRBV19 and TRBJ2-5, with unresolved D. The germline V gene encodes CDR1 LNHDA and CDR2 SQIVND (reference sequence). The CDR3 has 13 residues. The CDR3 loop reads CVSSRAGQETQYF. The CDR3 DNA reads as TGTGTCAGTAGTAGAGCAGGACAAGAGACCCAGTACTTC.

This clonotype has just a few counts. The chain combines TRBV7-9 with TRBJ1-5; D might be TRBD1 (5 bases). CDR3 length: 18 residues. V lost 6 bases and J 3 bases, leaving 24 bases between the germline ends. Germline V gives CDR1 SEHNR, CDR2 FQNEAQ (reference sequence). The CDR3 is CASSLLWGEQVPNQPQHF. The CDR3, as DNA: TGTGCCAGCAGTCTCCTATGGGGGGAACAGGTCCCCAATCAGCCCCAGCATTTT.

In this sample, this clonotype turned up many times. CDR3 bases: TGCAGTGCTAGAATATTAGCGGGAGCCGAGGACATTCAGTACTTC. Translated, it gives CSARILAGAEDIQYF. The chain employs TRBV20-1 and TRBJ2-4; 9 nucleotides match TRBD2. There are 15 residues in the CDR3. The germline gives CDR1 DFQATT, CDR2 SNEGSKA (reference sequence). V shed 2 bases and J 8 bases; nucleotides not matched to a gene: 10.

This clonotype was seen many times. The V call is TRBV7-2, the J call TRBJ2-1; the match to TRBD2 covers 16 bases. The CDR3 sequence is 18 residues long. Germline V gene data show CDR1 as SGHTA and CDR2 as FQGNSA. Losses at the gene ends were 1 base for V and 9 bases for J; bases not matched to a gene: 9. The CDR3 DNA reads as TGTGCCAGCAGCTTAGACAGTACCGGGACTAGCGGGAGGGGTGAGCAGTTCTTC. Amino acids: CASSLDSTGTSGRGEQFF.

Only a few counts were recorded for this clonotype. The chain recombines TRBV6-6 with TRBJ1-6, with a tentative D call TRBD1 (5 bases). The CDR3 spans 17 residues. CDR1 is MNHNY and CDR2 is SVGAGI in the germline V gene (reference sequence). Trimming took 6 bases from V and 7 from J, leaving 22 bases between them. The DNA for the CDR3 is TGTGCCAGCAGGCAAACTGCCGGGACCTTCACCAATTCACCCCTCCACTTT. It translates to CASRQTAGTFTNSPLHF.

This clonotype appeared many times. This CDR3 reads CASSGALVFNEQFF. In DNA form, the CDR3 reads TGCGCCAGCAGCGGTGCGCTAGTCTTCAATGAGCAGTTCTTC. This chain joins TRBV4-3 and TRBJ2-1; D remains unclear. Trimming took 5 bases from V and 6 from J, leaving 14 bases between them. Germline lookup yields CDR1 LGHNA and CDR2 YSLEER. The CDR3 runs to 14 residues.

The count of this clonotype is one. The chain carries TRBV29-1 and TRBJ2-7; D may be TRBD2 (6 bases). Per the germline V gene, CDR1 is SQVTM and CDR2 is ANQGSEA. V was shortened by 7 bases and J by 4 bases, with 11 bases between the two germline ends. CDR3 length equals 11 residues. The CDR3 DNA reads TGCAGCGCCACGGCGGGGTACGAGCAGTACGTC. It specifies CSATAGYEQYV.

As to this clonotype: This clone may be a read error of a much larger clone one base away. CDR3 nucleotide sequence: TGTGCCAGCCGGGAGGGACGGGGCCGCACCGGGGAGCTGTTTTTT. This translates into CASREGRGRTGELFF. This chain uses TRBV6-2 or TRBV6-3 with TRBJ2-2, with 8 bases aligning to TRBD2. The CDR3 is 15 amino acids. Germline lookup yields CDR1 MNHEY and CDR2 SVGEGT. J lost 4 bases, V lost 8 bases, and 9 bases had no gene match.

Only a few counts were recorded for this clonotype. The J gene is TRBJ2-1, the V gene TRBV6-1; 7 bases align to TRBD1. This CDR3 is 13 amino acids long. The V and J ends lost 6 bases and 9 bases, in that order; junction bases with no gene match: 8. Per the germline V gene, CDR1 is MNHNS and CDR2 is SASEGT. Written as DNA, the CDR3 is TGTGCCAGCAGGGAGACAGGGCTTGGTGAGCAGTTCTTC. This sequence encodes CASRETGLGEQFF.

In this sample, this clonotype turned up once. The chain links TRBV3-1 to TRBJ1-4, with D possibly TRBD1 on 5 matching bases. Per germline, CDR1 LGHDT and CDR2 YNNKEL (reference sequence). The V end lost 1 base, the J end lost 7 bases, and 13 bases lay between the germline ends. The CDR3 spans 15 residues. The DNA of the CDR3 is TGTGCCAGCAGCCAAGTGGCGGGGCGGGCTGAAAAACTGTTTTTT. Its translation: CASSQVAGRAEKLFF.

This clonotype was detected ten times or more. CDR3 sequence (DNA): TGTGCCATCAGCCCCAGGGGTCTCAGCGGAGAAAGTTCTGAGCAGTTCTTC. It yields the protein CAISPRGLSGESSEQFF. The chain combines TRBV10-3 with TRBJ2-1, with D perhaps TRBD1 (6 bases). The CDR3 is 17 residues long. Trimming shortened V by 6 bases and J by 9 bases, and 27 bases separated the two germline ends. Germline-derived CDR1 and CDR2 are ENHRY and SYGVKD.

This clonotype was observed at least ten times. J is TRBJ1-2 and V is TRBV28; maybe TRBD1 (6 bases). CDR3 length equals 12 residues. CDR1 MDHEN and CDR2 SYDVKM come from the germline V gene. Trimming took off 5 bases at V and 5 bases at J, with 9 bases between the two ends. The CDR3 region has the DNA TGTGCCAGCAGTCGGACAGAGTATGGCTACACCTTC. This encodes CASSRTEYGYTF.

Many counts were recorded for this clonotype. The gene calls are TRBV6-1 and TRBJ1-4, with D possibly being TRBD1 (6 bases). This CDR3 is built from 14 residues. Deletions cut 6 bases from V and 0 bases from J, with 8 bases between. CDR1 is MNHNS, CDR2 SASEGT, per germline. CDR3 region: CASSRQATNEKLFF. CDR3 in DNA: TGTGCCAGCAGCCGACAGGCAACTAATGAAAAACTGTTTTTT.

This clonotype came up many times. In nucleotides, the CDR3 is TGTGCCAGCAGCTTGGAGCCTGCTGTCTTGGAGCCGCAATATTCACCCCTCCACTTT. Protein: CASSLEPAVLEPQYSPLHF. The gene calls are TRBV11-2 and TRBJ1-6; D unclear. V gave up 3 bases and J gave up 8 bases, with 26 bases separating them. Germline values: CDR1 SGHAT, CDR2 FQNNGV. The CDR3 length is 19 residues.

This clonotype was seen at least ten times. The chain has TRBV7-4 and TRBJ2-4; D uncertain. In germline, CDR1 is SGHVT, CDR2 SQSDAQ. The CDR3 loop spans 15 amino acids. V lost 1 base and J 0 bases, leaving 7 bases between the germline ends. CDR3 coding DNA: TGTGCCAGCAGCTTAGGACGGCTAGCCAAAAACATTCAGTACTTC. Its protein product is CASSLGRLAKNIQYF.

This clonotype was seen a few times. This could be a read error, since a much larger clone is one nucleotide away. In nucleotides, the CDR3 is TGTGCCAGCAGACTGGAGATCCCCGGGGCCTACGAGCAGTACTTC. Translated, it gives CASRLEIPGAYEQYF. The chain uses TRBV28 and TRBJ2-7; tentatively, D is TRBD2 (5 bases). Germline V gene data show CDR1 as MDHEN and CDR2 as SYDVKM. The CDR3 extends over 15 amino acids. The germline V and J ends were trimmed by 6 bases and 2 bases, with 17 bases remaining between them.

This chain uses TRBV29-1 with TRBJ2-1, with 9 nucleotides matching TRBD2. Germline V lookup: CDR1 SQVTM, CDR2 ANQGSEA. V was pared by 5 bases and J by 7 bases, with 3 bases of the junction left unmatched. The length of the CDR3 is 12 residues. CDR3 coding DNA: TGCAGCGTTAGGCTAGCGGGGAATGAGCAGTTCTTC. The encoded protein is CSVRLAGNEQFF.